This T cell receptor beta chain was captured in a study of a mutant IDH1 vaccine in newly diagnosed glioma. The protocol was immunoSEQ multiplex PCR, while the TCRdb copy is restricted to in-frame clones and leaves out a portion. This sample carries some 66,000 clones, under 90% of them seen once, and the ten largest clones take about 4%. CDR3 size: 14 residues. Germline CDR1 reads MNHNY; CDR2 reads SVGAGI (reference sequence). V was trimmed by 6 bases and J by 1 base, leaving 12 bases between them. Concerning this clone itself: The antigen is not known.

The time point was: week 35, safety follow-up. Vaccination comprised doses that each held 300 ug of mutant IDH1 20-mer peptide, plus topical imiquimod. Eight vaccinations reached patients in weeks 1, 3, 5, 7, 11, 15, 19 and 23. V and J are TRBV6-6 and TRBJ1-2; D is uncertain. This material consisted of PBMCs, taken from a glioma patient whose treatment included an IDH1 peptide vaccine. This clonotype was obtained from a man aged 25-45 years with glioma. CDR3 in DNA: TGTGCCAGCAGCCCGGTCGGGGTTAACTATGGCTACACCTTC. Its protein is CASSPVGVNYGYTF.